The 27 T cell receptor beta chains below all came from one sample that was sequenced in a study of PD-1 blockade in classical Hodgkin lymphoma. This sample's time point: cycle 4 day 1 (C4D1), after 6 weeks of nivolumab. Each patient relapsed following autologous stem cell transplantation, and prior brentuximab vedotin exposure differed. Data came from immunoSEQ multiplex PCR; TCRdb stores just in-frame clones and leaves some out. The table has fewer than 95,000 clones, about 83% seen once. The material was peripheral blood mononuclear cells (PBMCs), obtained before the fourth cycle of nivolumab. The source of these receptors is a human donor with classical Hodgkin lymphoma.

The genes are TRBV1 and TRBJ2-1. TRBV1 is a recognized pseudogene. This CDR3 is 16 amino acids long. CDR3 DNA sequence: TGCACCAGCAGCTACCACCAGGAGAGCTCCTACAATGAGCAGTTCTTC. Translating gives CTSSYHQESSYNEQFF.

This clone was seen once. V usage is TRBV2 and J usage is TRBJ1-2, with TRBD1 identical over 9 bases. Per germline, CDR1 SNHLY and CDR2 FYNNEI. Trimming removed 4 bases from V and 7 bases from J; junction bases left unmatched: 7. CDR3 length: 14 amino acids. This CDR3 is CASSVGQGLGGYTF. CDR3 DNA sequence: TGTGCCAGCAGTGTGGGACAGGGTTTGGGTGGCTACACCTTC. Full variable domain (missing parts from reference TRBV2 and TRBJ1-2): EPEVTQTPSHQVTQMGQEVILRCVPISNHLYFYWYRQILGQKVEFLVSFYNNEISEKSEIFDDQFSVERPDGSNFTLKIRSTKLEDSAMYFCASSVGQGLGGYTFGSGTRLTVV.

The gene calls are TRBV21-1 and TRBJ1-1; the tabulated D call, TRBD1, remains unverified against the DNA. TRBV21-1 is a pseudogene segment. The CDR3 is 16 amino acids. CDR3 residues: CASTPKGTGENTEAFF. The DNA for the CDR3 is TGTGCCAGCACCCCCAAGGGAACAGGAGAGAACACTGAAGCTTTCTTT.

This clone has a single count. CDR3 nucleotide sequence: TGTGCCAGCAGCCAAGATTTCGGGACAGGGAACTATGGCTACACCTTC. Amino acid sequence: CASSQDFGTGNYGYTF. The chain links TRBV4-2 to TRBJ1-2; 9 nucleotides agree with TRBD1. The CDR3 spans 16 residues. Germline CDR1 LGHNA, CDR2 YNFKEQ. V was pared by 0 bases and J by 2 bases, with 4 bases of the junction left unmatched.

J is TRBJ2-7 and V is TRBV15, with TRBD1 as a possible D gene (6 bases). The CDR3 runs 15 residues. The V and J ends lost 3 bases and 2 bases respectively, with 14 bases between them. Germline V lookup: CDR1 LNHNV, CDR2 YYDKDF (reference sequence). For the CDR3, the DNA is TGTGCCACCAGCAGGATGACAGGACATCCCTACGAGCAGTACTTC. Amino acid sequence: CATSRMTGHPYEQYF.

The chain uses TRBV19 and TRBJ2-2; D gene ambiguous. Germline CDR1 reads LNHDA; CDR2 reads SQIVND (reference sequence). The CDR3 has 15 residues. Trimming took 6 bases from V and 3 from J, leaving 14 bases between them. The CDR3 here is CASRWQAIYTGELFF. DNA for the CDR3: TGTGCCAGTAGGTGGCAAGCGATATACACCGGGGAGCTGTTTTTT.

The chain joins TRBV7-2 to TRBJ1-1; possible D gene TRBD1, 5 bases. The CDR3 covers 14 residues. Deletions cut 2 bases from V and 0 bases from J, with 7 bases between. Per the germline V gene, CDR1 is SGHTA and CDR2 is FQGNSA. The CDR3 sequence: CASSLRGVNTEAFF. The CDR3 region has the DNA TGTGCCAGCAGCTTACGGGGGGTGAACACTGAAGCTTTCTTT. The whole variable domain, remainder taken from reference TRBV7-2 and TRBJ1-1, is GAGVSQSPSNKVTEKGKDVELRCDPISGHTALYWYRQSLGQGLEFLIYFQGNSAPDKSGLPSDRFSAERTGGSVSTLTIQRTQQEDSAVYLCASSLRGVNTEAFFGQGTRLTVV.

The V call is TRBV30, the J call TRBJ2-7; D perhaps matches TRBD2 (5 bases). This CDR3 has 15 residues. In germline, CDR1 is GTSNPN, CDR2 SVGIG (reference sequence). Trimming took off 3 bases at V and 2 bases at J, with 17 bases between the two ends. CDR3 loop: CAWRWSGPGTYEQYF. DNA of the CDR3: TGTGCCTGGAGGTGGAGCGGACCCGGAACCTACGAGCAGTACTTC.

J is TRBJ2-7 and V is TRBV19; D tentatively fits TRBD1 or TRBD2 (5 bases each). The V gene's germline CDR1 is LNHDA and CDR2 SQIVND (reference sequence). V gave up 5 bases and J gave up 3 bases, with 20 bases separating them. CDR3 length: 16 amino acids. CDR3 sequence reads: CASSGGGAGRNYEQYF. The CDR3 DNA follows: TGTGCCAGTAGTGGAGGTGGGGCGGGTCGGAACTACGAGCAGTACTTC.

The rearrangement links TRBV13 to TRBJ2-3; D may be TRBD2 (6 bases). The CDR3 is made up of 17 amino acids. V was trimmed by 5 bases and J by 1 base, leaving 19 bases between them. CDR1 is PRHDT and CDR2 is FYEKMQ in the germline V gene (reference sequence). CDR3: CASSNSLAQRGTDTQYF. CDR3 in DNA: TGTGCCAGCAGCAACAGCCTAGCGCAGAGGGGCACAGATACGCAGTATTTT.

The chain carries TRBV5-1 and TRBJ2-2; D perhaps matches TRBD2 (7 bases). V lost 0 bases and J 4 bases, leaving 19 bases between the germline ends. Germline loops: CDR1 SGHRS, CDR2 YFSETQ. CDR3 length: 18 amino acids. The CDR3 here is CASSLEGGGPWSTGELFF. For the CDR3, the DNA is TGCGCCAGCAGCTTGGAAGGGGGAGGGCCGTGGAGCACCGGGGAGCTGTTTTTT.

This chain connects TRBV18 to TRBJ2-1, with D tentatively TRBD2 (5 bases). Trimming left V 6 bases short and J 0 bases short, with 15 bases between. The germline gives CDR1 KGHSH, CDR2 LQKENI. The CDR3 covers 16 residues. The CDR3 DNA is TGTGCCAGCTCCTCGGCCACGGGGAGCTCCTACAATGAGCAGTTCTTC. It specifies CASSSATGSSYNEQFF.

V gene TRBV5-1 combines with J gene TRBJ1-1, with D maybe TRBD1 (6 bases). V dropped 4 bases and J dropped 0 bases, with 13 bases sitting between them. Germline V gene data show CDR1 as SGHRS and CDR2 as YFSETQ. This CDR3 region has 15 residues. CDR3 loop: CASSASGQMNTEAFF. The CDR3 DNA follows: TGCGCCAGCAGCGCTAGCGGACAGATGAACACTGAAGCTTTCTTT. The full variable domain, completed using reference TRBV5-1 and TRBJ1-1, is KAGVTQTPRYLIKTRGQQVTLSCSPISGHRSVSWYQQTPGQGLQFLFEYFSETQRNKGNFPGRFSGRQFSNSRSEMNVSTLELGDSALYLCASSASGQMNTEAFFGQGTRLTVV.

This clone was recorded only once. This chain uses TRBV29-1 with TRBJ2-3; 13 bases agree with TRBD2. Germline CDR1 is SQVTM and CDR2 is ANQGSEA. The CDR3 extends over 16 amino acids. Trimming cost V 4 bases and J 2 bases; bases outside gene matches: 6. This CDR3 reads CSVVLGLAGATDTQYF. For the CDR3, the DNA is TGCAGCGTTGTACTTGGACTAGCGGGGGCCACAGATACGCAGTATTTT.

The V gene is TRBV10-1, the J gene TRBJ1-2; D might be TRBD1 (5 bases). The CDR3 runs 14 residues. CDR1 WNHNN and CDR2 SYGVQD come from the germline V gene (reference sequence). Trimming stripped 5 bases from V and 0 bases from J, with 10 bases between. The CDR3 DNA reads TGCGCCAGCAGTTCCGCGGACACTAACTATGGCTACACCTTC. Translation: CASSSADTNYGYTF.

This clone was seen a few times. This sequence joins TRBV19 and TRBJ1-5; D perhaps matches TRBD1 (6 bases). Deletions cut 6 bases from V and 3 bases from J, with 12 bases between. The length of the CDR3 is 14 residues. Germline assignment: CDR1 LNHDA and CDR2 SQIVND (reference sequence). As DNA, the CDR3 is TGTGCCAGTAGCCCGACAGGACCCAATCAGCCCCAGCATTTT. Translating gives CASSPTGPNQPQHF.

This clone was seen more than once but under ten times. DNA of the CDR3: TGTGCCAGCAGCCGGGGGGGGCAAAATCAGCCCCAGCATTTT. This gives the protein CASSRGGQNQPQHF. The chain employs TRBV16 and TRBJ1-5; a possible D gene is TRBD1 (6 bases). Germline CDR1 KGHSY, CDR2 FQNENV. This CDR3 is 14 amino acids long. Trimming pared 4 bases from V and 4 bases from J, leaving 11 bases between.

The J gene is TRBJ1-1, the V gene TRBV25-1; D is ambiguous. This CDR3 region has 11 residues. Trimming shortened V by 11 bases and J by 1 base, and 8 bases separated the two germline ends. Germline values: CDR1 MGHDK, CDR2 SYGVNS. The CDR3 spells CASRRNTEAFF. The CDR3 DNA sequence: TGTGCCTCCCGAAGGAACACTGAAGCTTTCTTT. Complete variable domain (other parts from reference TRBV25-1 and TRBJ1-1): EADIYQTPRYLVIGTGKKITLECSQTMGHDKMYWYQQDPGMELHLIHYSYGVNSTEKGDLSSESTVSRIRTEHFPLTLESARPSHTSQYLCASRRNTEAFFGQGTRLTVV.

This chain uses TRBV19 with TRBJ1-5, with a weak D call TRBD1 (5 bases). Between the trimmed V and J ends, which lost 3 bases and 2 bases, there was a span of 17 bases. The CDR3 contains 17 residues. Germline V gene data show CDR1 as LNHDA and CDR2 as SQIVND (reference sequence). Written as DNA, the CDR3 is TGTGCCAGTAGTATCCAGGGAGGACGTCTTGGCAATCAGCCCCAGCATTTT. This translates into CASSIQGGRLGNQPQHF.

The chain couples TRBV5-6 to TRBJ2-4; either TRBD1 or TRBD2 may supply D (6 bases each). The V end was cut by 1 base, the J end by 0 bases, with 14 bases between. The CDR3 sequence is 17 residues long. Germline V gene data show CDR1 as SGHDT and CDR2 as YYEEEE. CDR3 protein: CASSLLLKGGAKNIQYF. DNA for the CDR3: TGTGCCAGCAGCTTGCTACTTAAGGGGGGAGCCAAAAACATTCAGTACTTC. The full variable domain, its missing parts supplied by reference TRBV5-6 and TRBJ2-4, is DAGVTQSPTHLIKTRGQQVTLRCSPKSGHDTVSWYQQALGQGPQFIFQYYEEEERQRGNFPDRFSGHQFPNYSSELNVNALLLGDSALYLCASSLLLKGGAKNIQYFGAGTRLSVL.

V usage is TRBV7-2 and J usage is TRBJ2-5, with TRBD1 matching over 7 bases. V was clipped by 5 bases and J by 4 bases; unmatched bases: 10. This CDR3 is 15 amino acids long. In germline, CDR1 is SGHTA, CDR2 FQGNSA. The chain's CDR3 is CASSPGQVLRETQYF. CDR3 coding DNA: TGTGCCAGCAGCCCTGGACAGGTTTTGAGAGAGACCCAGTACTTC.

This clone has more than one count but fewer than ten. The V and J genes are TRBV10-1 and TRBJ2-7; D is possibly TRBD1 (6 bases). Per germline, CDR1 WNHNN and CDR2 SYGVQD (reference sequence). The V and J ends lost 7 bases and 6 bases respectively, with 19 bases between them. The CDR3 extends over 14 amino acids. The CDR3 reads CASKINGTSGEQYF. The DNA for the CDR3 is TGCGCCAGCAAAATAAACGGGACATCAGGCGAGCAGTACTTC.

This clone was observed a single time. The V call is TRBV15, the J call TRBJ2-3; 16 bases align to TRBD2. The V gene end was trimmed by 5 bases and the J gene end by 8 bases; junction bases not matched to a gene: 10. The length of the CDR3 is 17 residues. The germline gives CDR1 LNHNV, CDR2 YYDKDF (reference sequence). CDR3 nucleotide sequence: TGTGCCACCAGCGTGGGACTAGCGGGAGGGACCCGGTTTACGCAGTATTTT. Translating gives CATSVGLAGGTRFTQYF.

The V gene is TRBV7-7, the J gene TRBJ2-7, with 7 nucleotides matching TRBD1. The germline V gene has CDR1 SSHAT and CDR2 FNYEAQ (reference sequence). V was clipped by 4 bases and J by 3 bases; unmatched bases: 9. CDR3 length: 15 amino acids. Here the CDR3 reads CASSSAAGGIYEQYF. The CDR3 coding sequence is TGTGCCAGCAGCTCGGCGGCAGGGGGTATCTACGAGCAGTACTTC.

Comments on this clone: A far larger clone is one nucleotide away, so this likely arose from a read error. The chain links TRBV5-1 to TRBJ2-5; 9 bases match TRBD1. The J call is uncertain, as TRBJ2-7 better fits the DNA end. Germline CDR1 SGHRS, CDR2 YFSETQ. This CDR3 is built from 15 residues. This CDR3 reads CASSSGTGKTYEQYF. The CDR3 DNA sequence: TGCGCCAGCAGCTCCGGGACAGGGAAGACCTACGAGCAGTACTTC.

V is TRBV10-3 and J is TRBJ1-2, with TRBD1 matching over 7 bases. This CDR3 is 13 amino acids long. V shed 7 bases and J 4 bases; nucleotides not matched to a gene: 6. Germline CDR1 reads ENHRY; CDR2 reads SYGVKD. The CDR3 DNA follows: TGTGCCATCATGCCAGGGGGTGGCTATGGCTACACCTTC. Protein product: CAIMPGGGYGYTF.

This clone came up once. The V call is TRBV28, the J call TRBJ1-3, with a tentative D call TRBD1 (5 bases). There are 16 residues in the CDR3. CDR1 and CDR2 (germline): MDHEN, SYDVKM. The V end lost 4 bases, the J end lost 0 bases, and 13 bases lay between the germline ends. The chain's CDR3 is CASSSTPGSSGNTIYF. The CDR3 DNA reads TGTGCCAGCAGTTCCACCCCAGGGAGCTCTGGAAACACCATATATTTT.